This T cell receptor beta chain was sequenced for a study of blood T cell repertoires in COVID-19. The wider study: The United States, Italy and Spain provided the acute and convalescent COVID-19 samples. From T cells, B-cell-depleted T cells, or PBMCs came the material, which was cDNA or gDNA.

In the authors' workflow: From reference gene primer amplification, estimates of nucleated cell counts were derived. Profiling relied on immunoSEQ multiplex PCR, and the TCRdb table lists in-frame clones only, not all of them. Clone size and the V and J calls come from that table; the DNA yielded D and trimming. The table shows under 200,000 clones, with about 89% occurring only once. Trimming pared 1 base from V and 9 bases from J, leaving 7 bases between. This CDR3 has 11 amino acids. Germline lookup yields CDR1 LGHDT and CDR2 YNNKEL (reference sequence). The sequenced material came from peripheral blood. The source is a man between 65 and 85 years old with acute or convalescent COVID-19. The chain employs TRBV3-1 (or the pseudogene TRBV3-2) and TRBJ2-7; D gene ambiguous. The CDR3 sequence: CASSQGVVQYF. CDR3 nucleotide sequence: TGTGCCAGCAGCCAAGGCGTCGTGCAGTACTTC.